The T cell receptor (beta chain) described here comes from a study of blood T cell repertoires in COVID-19. The assay was immunoSEQ multiplex PCR, and TCRdb's table has in-frame clones only and misses some. The sample lists 180,000 or so clones, around 86% occurring once. The CDR3 totals 16 residues. CDR1 and CDR2 from the germline V gene are SEHNR and FQNEAQ (reference sequence). The V end lost 5 bases, the J end lost 0 bases, and 17 bases lay between the germline ends. The rearrangement links TRBV7-9 to TRBJ2-7; D is unclear. The source is a middle-aged man with acute COVID-19. What was sequenced was PBMCs or T cells enriched from blood (not recorded which). The CDR3 DNA reads as TGTGCCAGCAGCCCCCCCACTATCCCACTCTCCTACGAGCAGTACTTC. It yields the protein CASSPPTIPLSYEQYF.